The 19 T cell receptor beta chains listed next were all sequenced from one sample in a study of shared clonotypes between healthy human individuals. Data came from immunoSEQ multiplex PCR; TCRdb stores just in-frame clones and leaves some out. This table has more than 2,000,000 clones, around 94% appearing once. The sample was naive CD4+ T cells sorted from blood. Subset of the sample: CD45RA+ positively selected. The receptor source for this set is a man between 18 and 29 years old in good health.

This clone has just one count. The chain recombines TRBV5-4 with TRBJ2-7; 7 positions agree with TRBD2. The trim removed 4 bases at V and 4 bases at J, leaving 11 bases unmatched. CDR1 and CDR2 from the germline V gene are SGHNT and YYREEE (reference sequence). This CDR3 spans 15 amino acids. CDR3 amino acids: CASSLAGAVSYEQYF. The CDR3 bases are TGTGCCAGCAGCCTTGCGGGAGCAGTGTCATACGAGCAGTACTTC.

The CDR3 loop is CASSSGTAIMNTEAFF. CDR3 DNA: TGTGCCAGCAGTTCCGGGACAGCGATTATGAACACTGAAGCTTTCTTT. The chain joins TRBV27 to TRBJ1-1; 7 nucleotides agree with TRBD1. The CDR3 runs to 16 residues. V lost 4 bases and J lost 0; bases outside the gene matches: 8. Germline V gives CDR1 MNHEY, CDR2 SMNVEV (reference sequence).

The chain combines TRBV15 with TRBJ1-1; a possible D gene is TRBD1 (6 bases). Trimming left V 5 bases short and J 3 bases short, with 13 bases between. Germline V gives CDR1 LNHNV, CDR2 YYDKDF (reference sequence). The CDR3 loop spans 14 amino acids. The CDR3 DNA follows: TGTGCCACCAGCGGCATGACAGGTGACACTGAAGCTTTCTTT. Protein sequence: CATSGMTGDTEAFF.

Points on this clone: Distinct nucleotide sequences in the sample also encode this CDR3. The chain uses TRBV7-2 and TRBJ1-5; no reliable D call. The V and J ends lost 3 bases and 0 bases respectively, with 6 bases between them. The CDR3 totals 14 residues. The germline gives CDR1 SGHTA, CDR2 FQGNSA. CDR3 nucleotide sequence: TGTGCCAGCAGCTTCTACGGTAGCAATCAGCCCCAGCATTTT. It codes for CASSFYGSNQPQHF.

Regarding this clone: The sample contains more than one DNA sequence encoding this CDR3. The J gene is TRBJ2-5, the V gene TRBV7-2; no clear D gene. CDR3 length: 14 amino acids. Germline CDR1 reads SGHTA; CDR2 reads FQGNSA. The V end lost 0 bases, the J end lost 5 bases, and 10 bases lay between the germline ends. The CDR3 DNA reads as TGTGCCAGCAGCTTAGCCGGCTTGGGGGAGACCCAGTACTTC. It translates to CASSLAGLGETQYF.

This chain links TRBV19 with TRBJ2-7; 8 bases are a match to TRBD2. The length of the CDR3 is 13 residues. Germline assignment: CDR1 LNHDA and CDR2 SQIVND (reference sequence). The trim removed 5 bases at V and 3 bases at J, leaving 3 bases unmatched. Written as DNA, the CDR3 is TGTGCCAGTAGTCGTACTAGCGGCTACGAGCAGTACTTC. Translated, it gives CASSRTSGYEQYF.

On this clone: One junction end does not reproduce the germline sequence, and a read error may be involved. The chain links TRBV7-7 to TRBJ2-1; the match to TRBD1 covers 11 bases. Germline V gives CDR1 SSHAT, CDR2 FNYEAQ (reference sequence). This CDR3 has 14 residues. CDR3 loop: CASSRGTGGYEQFF. The CDR3 bases are TGTGCTAGCAGCCGGGGGACAGGGGGGTATGAGCAGTTCTTC.

On this clone itself: Other DNA sequences in this specimen translate into the identical CDR3. The gene calls are TRBV18 and TRBJ1-5; a weak D match, TRBD1 (6 bases). The CDR3 is 16 amino acids. Germline values: CDR1 KGHSH, CDR2 LQKENI. V lost 6 bases and J lost 0, with 15 bases in between. In DNA, the CDR3 is TGTGCCAGCTCCCCGAGAGGGGGGGATAGCAATCAGCCCCAGCATTTT. Translating it yields CASSPRGGDSNQPQHF.

The chain links TRBV2 to TRBJ2-3; 8 positions agree with TRBD2. Germline CDR1 is SNHLY and CDR2 is FYNNEI. With V trimmed by 6 bases and J by 9 bases, 8 bases remained unmatched. This CDR3 comprises 13 residues. The CDR3 sequence: CASSQGTSQTQYF. CDR3 nucleotide sequence: TGTGCCAGCAGCCAAGGGACTAGTCAGACGCAGTATTTT.

The chain is built from TRBV15 and TRBJ2-5, with TRBD2 as a possible D gene (6 bases). CDR3 size: 15 residues. V lost 1 base to trimming and J lost 6 bases, with 15 bases between them. Per germline, CDR1 LNHNV and CDR2 YYDKDF (reference sequence). CDR3 nucleotides: TGTGCCACCAGCAGAGGGGTTGGCGGGGTTAAGACCCAGTACTTC. Translating gives CATSRGVGGVKTQYF.

The chain has TRBV30 and TRBJ2-7; tentatively, D is TRBD1 (6 bases). V was shortened by 1 base and J by 3 bases, with 13 bases between the two germline ends. CDR3 length equals 14 residues. CDR1 is GTSNPN, CDR2 SVGIG, per germline (reference sequence). CDR3 amino acids: CAWSAEQGNYEQYF. The CDR3 region has the DNA TGTGCCTGGAGTGCCGAACAGGGAAACTACGAGCAGTACTTC.

The rearrangement links TRBV27 to TRBJ2-5; TRBD1 is a possible D gene (6 bases). The V end lost 4 bases, the J end lost 8 bases, and 11 bases lay between the germline ends. Germline V CDR1 and CDR2: MNHEY, SMNVEV (reference sequence). CDR3 length: 12 residues. This CDR3 is CASSSTGNTQYF. In DNA, the CDR3 is TGTGCCAGCAGTTCCACAGGGAACACCCAGTACTTC.

V and J are TRBV7-2 and TRBJ2-6, with D perhaps being TRBD1 or TRBD2 (5 bases each). Deletions cut 3 bases from V and 3 bases from J, with 15 bases between. The V gene's germline CDR1 is SGHTA and CDR2 FQGNSA. The CDR3 runs 17 residues. The CDR3 is CASSLGPTIGGANVLTF. The DNA for the CDR3 is TGTGCCAGCAGCTTGGGACCCACGATAGGTGGGGCCAACGTCCTGACTTTC.

The chain couples TRBV29-1 to TRBJ2-7, with 15 bases lining up with TRBD2. Germline V CDR1 and CDR2: SQVTM, ANQGSEA. V dropped 2 bases and J dropped 0; count of bases not matched to a gene: 8. The CDR3 sequence is 18 residues long. The CDR3 here is CSVESGGLAGGSSYEQYF. The CDR3 bases are TGCAGCGTTGAAAGTGGTGGACTAGCGGGAGGGAGCTCCTACGAGCAGTACTTC.

The V gene is TRBV12-5, the J gene TRBJ1-1, with D possibly being TRBD1 (6 bases). The CDR3 runs 17 residues. CDR1 and CDR2 (germline): LGHNT, FRNRAP. Trimming cost V 0 bases and J 0 bases, with 14 bases left between them. The CDR3 nucleotides are TGTGCTAGTGGTTTGGTCTTGACAGGCACTATGAACACTGAAGCTTTCTTT. This codes for CASGLVLTGTMNTEAFF.

This clone has only a few counts. The genes are TRBV7-9 and TRBJ1-1; the D is unclear. Deletions cut 0 bases from V and 0 bases from J, with 5 bases between. The germline V gene has CDR1 SEHNR and CDR2 FQNEAQ (reference sequence). The CDR3 is 14 residues long. CDR3 residues: CASSLANMNTEAFF. The CDR3 bases are TGTGCCAGCAGCTTAGCGAACATGAACACTGAAGCTTTCTTT.

This chain connects TRBV2 to TRBJ2-3; no clear D gene. The CDR3 loop spans 14 amino acids. In germline, CDR1 is SNHLY, CDR2 FYNNEI. Trimming took off 1 base at V and 4 bases at J, with 9 bases between the two ends. The CDR3 DNA is TGTGCCAGCAGTGAAGGAATAGCACCAGATACGCAGTATTTT. It yields the protein CASSEGIAPDTQYF.

This clone was detected once. V is TRBV5-1 and J is TRBJ2-2; 10 bases agree with TRBD1. V was pared by 0 bases and J by 5 bases, with 7 bases of the junction left unmatched. The CDR3 has 17 residues. Germline V gene sequence: CDR1 SGHRS, CDR2 YFSETQ. This chain's CDR3 is CASSLDPRDRGTGELFF. DNA for the CDR3: TGCGCCAGCAGCTTGGATCCCCGGGACAGGGGTACCGGGGAGCTGTTTTTT.

As for this clone: Other nucleotide sequences from this sample produce the same CDR3. The J gene is TRBJ1-1, the V gene TRBV5-1, with a weak D call TRBD1 (5 bases). There are 14 residues in the CDR3. Trimming shortened V by 4 bases and J by 4 bases, and 14 bases separated the two germline ends. Germline-derived CDR1 and CDR2 are SGHRS and YFSETQ. CDR3 DNA: TGCGCCAGCAGCCCGCAGGGAGGGGTCACTGAAGCTTTCTTT. Translating it yields CASSPQGGVTEAFF.